These T cell receptor beta chains were read from a single sample in a study of blood T cell repertoires in COVID-19. Some clones are missing from TCRdb's copy, which holds only in-frame ones; the method was immunoSEQ multiplex PCR. This table has a few hundred thousand clones, approximately 86% appearing once. Sequencing was carried out using peripheral blood. The receptors shown here come from a woman in her sixties with COVID-19, enrolled during active disease. The CDR3 runs from the conserved cysteine through the conserved F or W. The D gene is left open where the match is weak. Expanded clones get a size class; other rows say once, few or many, or leave the size out.

clone_size: .
d_call: .
j_call: TRBJ1-1
v_call: TRBV7-9
cdr3_aa: CASSLDRDTEAFF
cdr3_nt: TGTGCCAGCAGCTTAGACAGGGACACTGAAGCTTTCTTT

clone_size: .
d_call: .
j_call: TRBJ2-3
v_call: TRBV5-1
cdr3_aa: CASSRAGSGEDTQYF
cdr3_nt: TGCGCCAGCAGCCGGGCAGGGTCGGGAGAAGATACGCAGTATTTT

clone_size: .
d_call: TRBD2
j_call: TRBJ2-2
v_call: TRBV4-3
cdr3_aa: CASSHLPTSGGNTGELFF
cdr3_nt: TGCGCCAGCAGCCACCTTCCGACTAGCGGGGGGAACACCGGGGAGCTGTTTTTT

clone_size: .
d_call: TRBD1
j_call: TRBJ2-3
v_call: TRBV5-1
cdr3_aa: CASSLTGEPTDTQYF
cdr3_nt: TGCGCCAGCAGCTTGACAGGGGAACCCACAGATACGCAGTATTTT

clone_size: .
d_call: TRBD1
j_call: TRBJ2-5
v_call: TRBV5-1
cdr3_aa: CASSLERGPETQYF
cdr3_nt: TGCGCCAGCAGTCTCGAGAGGGGGCCAGAGACCCAGTACTTC

clone_size: .
d_call: .
j_call: TRBJ1-5
v_call: TRBV6-2/TRBV6-3
cdr3_aa: CASSYRSNQPQHF
cdr3_nt: TGTGCCAGCAGTTATCGGAGCAATCAGCCCCAGCATTTT

clone_size: .
d_call: .
j_call: TRBJ2-7
v_call: TRBV5-6
cdr3_aa: CASSSHSEQYF
cdr3_nt: TGTGCCAGCAGCTCCCATTCCGAGCAGTACTTC

clone_size: .
d_call: .
j_call: TRBJ1-4
v_call: TRBV27
cdr3_aa: CASSPRQAMRKLFF
cdr3_nt: TGTGCCAGCAGTCCCCGACAGGCAATGAGGAAACTGTTTTTT

clone_size: once
d_call: .
j_call: TRBJ2-2
v_call: TRBV27
cdr3_aa: CASRMRLNTGELFF
cdr3_nt: TGTGCCAGCAGAATGAGATTGAACACCGGGGAGCTGTTTTTT

clone_size: .
d_call: TRBD1
j_call: TRBJ2-7
v_call: TRBV5-1
cdr3_aa: CASSPGTGGFEQYF
cdr3_nt: TGCGCCAGCAGCCCCGGGACAGGGGGCTTTGAGCAGTACTTC

clone_size: .
d_call: .
j_call: TRBJ1-2
v_call: TRBV5-5
cdr3_aa: CASSLGSLRQGGYTF
cdr3_nt: TGTGCCAGCAGCTTGGGTTCCCTCCGCCAGGGCGGCTACACCTTC

clone_size: few
d_call: TRBD1
j_call: TRBJ1-6
v_call: TRBV10-1
cdr3_aa: CASHQQGNSPLHF
cdr3_nt: TGCGCCAGCCATCAACAGGGGAATTCACCCCTCCACTTT

clone_size: .
d_call: .
j_call: TRBJ1-1
v_call: TRBV27
cdr3_aa: CPGGQGTEAFF
cdr3_nt: TGTCCGGGCGGCCAGGGGACTGAAGCTTTCTTT

clone_size: once
d_call: .
j_call: TRBJ2-2
v_call: TRBV13
cdr3_aa: CASSPRQENTGELFF
cdr3_nt: TGTGCCAGCAGCCCCAGACAGGAGAACACCGGGGAGCTGTTTTTT

clone_size: .
d_call: .
j_call: TRBJ1-5
v_call: TRBV6-1
cdr3_aa: CASSGAGSQPQHF
cdr3_nt: TGTGCCAGCAGTGGAGCAGGGAGTCAGCCCCAGCATTTT

clone_size: .
d_call: .
j_call: TRBJ2-4
v_call: TRBV18
cdr3_aa: CASSPPSRLAKNIQYF
cdr3_nt: TGTGCCAGCTCACCACCGTCCCGTTTAGCCAAAAACATTCAGTACTTC

clone_size: once
d_call: TRBD2
j_call: TRBJ2-3
v_call: TRBV5-1
cdr3_aa: CASSSGTSGGATDTQYF
cdr3_nt: TGCGCCAGCAGCTCCGGTACTAGCGGGGGGGCTACAGATACGCAGTATTTT

clone_size: .
d_call: TRBD1
j_call: TRBJ2-3
v_call: TRBV3-1/TRBV3-2
cdr3_aa: CASSHTGTGGTDTQYF
cdr3_nt: TGTGCCAGCAGCCACACCGGGACAGGGGGGACAGATACGCAGTATTTT

clone_size: .
d_call: TRBD2
j_call: TRBJ2-7
v_call: TRBV6-2/TRBV6-3
cdr3_aa: CASSYLSGAGMWQYF
cdr3_nt: TGTGCCAGCAGTTACTTATCGGGAGCGGGGATGTGGCAGTACTTC

clone_size: .
d_call: TRBD1
j_call: TRBJ1-4
v_call: TRBV2
cdr3_aa: CASSRQGGDEKLFF
cdr3_nt: TGTGCCAGCAGCCGACAGGGGGGGGATGAAAAACTGTTTTTT

clone_size: .
d_call: .
j_call: TRBJ1-4
v_call: TRBV7-9
cdr3_aa: CASSPPREKLFF
cdr3_nt: TGTGCCAGCAGCCCTCCCCGGGAAAAACTGTTTTTT

clone_size: .
d_call: .
j_call: TRBJ1-2
v_call: TRBV6-1
cdr3_aa: CASSEVGRNYGYTF
cdr3_nt: TGTGCCAGCAGTGAAGTCGGCAGGAACTATGGCTACACCTTC

clone_size: .
d_call: .
j_call: TRBJ2-6
v_call: TRBV4-2
cdr3_aa: CASSRPQGYSGANVLTF
cdr3_nt: TGTGCCAGCAGCCGACCCCAGGGGTACTCTGGGGCCAACGTCCTGACTTTC

clone_size: few
d_call: .
j_call: TRBJ1-1
v_call: TRBV18
cdr3_aa: CASSAYREWNTEAFF
cdr3_nt: TGTGCCAGCTCAGCATACAGGGAGTGGAACACTGAAGCTTTCTTT

clone_size: .
d_call: .
j_call: TRBJ2-2
v_call: TRBV19
cdr3_aa: CASSKKQGVDTGELFF
cdr3_nt: TGTGCCAGTAGTAAAAAGCAGGGCGTTGACACCGGGGAGCTGTTTTTT

clone_size: .
d_call: .
j_call: TRBJ2-1
v_call: TRBV6-2/TRBV6-3
cdr3_aa: CASSWDSYNEQFF
cdr3_nt: TGTGCCAGCAGTTGGGACTCTTACAATGAGCAGTTCTTC

clone_size: few
d_call: .
j_call: TRBJ1-2
v_call: TRBV21-1
cdr3_aa: CASNGPGQENYGYTF
cdr3_nt: TGTGCCAGCAATGGACCAGGACAGGAAAACTATGGCTACACCTTC

clone_size: .
d_call: .
j_call: TRBJ2-5
v_call: TRBV30
cdr3_aa: CAWSGTTGETQYF
cdr3_nt: TGTGCCTGGAGTGGGACTACCGGGGAGACCCAGTACTTC

clone_size: .
d_call: .
j_call: TRBJ2-1
v_call: TRBV5-4
cdr3_aa: CASSLDRYSYNEQFF
cdr3_nt: TGTGCCAGCAGCCTGGACAGATACTCCTACAATGAGCAGTTCTTC

clone_size: many
d_call: TRBD1
j_call: TRBJ1-3
v_call: TRBV7-2
cdr3_aa: CASSFATGGSGNTIYF
cdr3_nt: TGTGCCAGCAGCTTCGCCACAGGGGGCAGTGGAAACACCATATATTTT

clone_size: once
d_call: .
j_call: TRBJ2-7
v_call: TRBV4-1
cdr3_aa: CASSQLPQSSYEQYF
cdr3_nt: TGCGCCAGCAGCCAACTACCGCAAAGCTCCTACGAGCAGTACTTC

clone_size: .
d_call: .
j_call: TRBJ1-6
v_call: TRBV19
cdr3_aa: CASSMVLSEPLHF
cdr3_nt: TGTGCCAGTAGTATGGTTCTGTCGGAGCCCCTCCACTTT

clone_size: .
d_call: TRBD1
j_call: TRBJ2-1
v_call: TRBV12-3/TRBV12-4
cdr3_aa: CASKDRGRNEQFF
cdr3_nt: TGTGCCAGCAAGGACAGGGGCCGCAATGAGCAGTTCTTC

clone_size: .
d_call: .
j_call: TRBJ1-1
v_call: TRBV5-1
cdr3_aa: CASSFGVIEARGTEAFF
cdr3_nt: TGCGCCAGCAGCTTTGGGGTTATCGAGGCTAGGGGCACTGAAGCTTTCTTT

clone_size: .
d_call: TRBD1
j_call: TRBJ1-5
v_call: TRBV10-2
cdr3_aa: CASSTQGVSNQPQHF
cdr3_nt: TGCGCCAGCAGTACCCAGGGGGTCAGCAATCAGCCCCAGCATTTT